Described below is a single T cell receptor beta chain sequence and its context. Original analysis: Amplification of reference gene primers was used by the study to estimate nucleated cell counts. Clones were sequenced by immunoSEQ multiplex PCR, and TCRdb holds only the in-frame ones, with some missing. V, J and clone size reflect that table, while D and trimming were determined from the DNA. The profile shows 30,000 to 40,000 clones, around 85% of them singletons. The record originates from a study of blood T cell repertoires in COVID-19. Study information: Sites in the United States, Italy and Spain provided acute and convalescent COVID-19 samples. From T cells, B-cell-depleted T cells, or PBMCs came the material, which was cDNA or gDNA.

V was clipped by 2 bases and J by 3 bases, with 19 bases between them. This CDR3 region has 18 residues. Per germline, CDR1 LGHNA and CDR2 YSLEER. The source of this sequence is a man aged 45-65 years with active COVID-19. This rearrangement joins TRBV4-3 to TRBJ1-4; maybe TRBD1 (5 bases). The sample comprised peripheral blood. In nucleotides, the CDR3 is TGCGCCAGCAGCCAAATTTCAGGGATATCGACGGCTAATGAAAAACTGTTTTTT. It specifies CASSQISGISTANEKLFF.